Below are 16 T cell receptor beta chains sequenced from a single sample in a study of blood T cell repertoires in COVID-19. Produced via immunoSEQ multiplex PCR; TCRdb's table is partial and in-frame only. The table shows about 170,000 clones, with about 83% occurring only once. The specimen was peripheral blood. The source of these receptors is a woman in her seventies who had recovered from COVID-19.

The chain carries TRBV5-1 and TRBJ2-7, with a weak D call TRBD2 (5 bases). The CDR3 runs 12 residues. The germline V gene encodes CDR1 SGHRS and CDR2 YFSETQ. V was trimmed by 4 bases and J by 6 bases, leaving 11 bases between them. As DNA, the CDR3 is TGCGCCAGCAGCGTCCCAGAGGGCGAGCAGTACTTC. This gives the protein CASSVPEGEQYF.

This chain connects TRBV18 to TRBJ2-7; D uncertain. The V gene lost 5 bases and the J gene lost 2 bases, with 19 bases spanning the gap. The CDR3 extends over 16 amino acids. Germline loops: CDR1 KGHSH, CDR2 LQKENI. Here the CDR3 reads CASSSRMIELAYEQYF. CDR3 nucleotide sequence: TGTGCCAGCTCATCGCGGATGATAGAGCTAGCCTACGAGCAGTACTTC.

Turning to this clone: At one end, the junction sequence differs from germline, possibly due to a read error. J is TRBJ1-2 and V is TRBV7-9; 7 nucleotides align to TRBD1. Looked up from germline, CDR1 is SEHNR and CDR2 is FQNEAQ (reference sequence). This CDR3 contains 15 residues. CDR3 residues: CASTSRGSDDRVANF. The CDR3, as DNA: TGTGCCAGCACCTCCAGGGGGTCGGACGACCGTGTGGCCAACTTC.

The chain uses TRBV10-3 and TRBJ2-5; 10 bases are a match to TRBD2. CDR3 length equals 16 residues. V shed 4 bases, J shed 1 base, and the junction held 6 bases outside the gene matches. Per germline, CDR1 ENHRY and CDR2 SYGVKD. This CDR3 reads CAISGVASGSQETQYF. DNA of the CDR3: TGTGCCATCAGTGGGGTTGCTAGCGGGAGCCAAGAGACCCAGTACTTC.

This clone was found a few times. The chain has TRBV5-5 and TRBJ1-2, with TRBD1 matching over 8 bases. V trimming: 3 bases; J trimming: 4 bases; junction bases outside the gene matches: 11. From germline, CDR1 is SGHKS and CDR2 YYEKEE (reference sequence). The CDR3 contains 16 residues. CDR3 nucleotides: TGTGCCAGCAGCTCCGCCCGGACAGGGAGCTCCTATGGCTACACCTTC. It yields the protein CASSSARTGSSYGYTF. The complete variable domain, with remaining parts taken from reference TRBV5-5 and TRBJ1-2, reads DAGVTQSPTHLIKTRGQQVTLRCSPISGHKSVSWYQQVLGQGPQFIFQYYEKEERGRGNFPDRFSARQFPNYSSELNVNALLLGDSALYLCASSSARTGSSYGYTFGSGTRLTVV.

The V and J genes are TRBV7-9 and TRBJ1-2, with a weak D call TRBD1 (6 bases). The germline V gene encodes CDR1 SEHNR and CDR2 FQNEAQ (reference sequence). This CDR3 comprises 13 residues. V lost 3 bases and J lost 2, with 7 bases in between. The CDR3 here is CASSFTGNYGYTF. CDR3 bases: TGTGCCAGCAGCTTTACAGGGAACTATGGCTACACCTTC.

The rearrangement joins TRBV11-1 to TRBJ1-4, with 11 bases fitting TRBD1. Germline loops: CDR1 SGHAT, CDR2 FQDESV (reference sequence). CDR3 length: 14 residues. V lost 5 bases and J lost 7; bases outside the gene matches: 3. CDR3 residues: CASSLGQGAEKLFF. The CDR3 DNA is TGTGCCAGCAGCCTCGGACAGGGGGCTGAAAAACTGTTTTTT.

The V gene is TRBV2, the J gene TRBJ1-3; unclear D gene. The CDR3 is 14 amino acids. Germline CDR1 is SNHLY and CDR2 is FYNNEI. Trimming removed 8 bases at V and 0 bases at J, with 11 bases between. CDR3 bases: TGTGCCAGCTTAAATCTACGCTCTGGAAACACCATATATTTT. Its translation is CASLNLRSGNTIYF.

The V gene is TRBV15, the J gene TRBJ2-1, with 7 bases lining up with TRBD2. Germline-derived CDR1 and CDR2 are LNHNV and YYDKDF (reference sequence). This CDR3 is built from 15 residues. V was clipped by 3 bases and J by 2 bases; unmatched bases: 4. CDR3: CATSRESGAYNEQFF. CDR3 nucleotides: TGTGCCACCAGCAGGGAAAGCGGGGCCTACAATGAGCAGTTCTTC.

The chain combines TRBV28 with TRBJ1-6; D unresolved. Germline CDR1 and CDR2: MDHEN and SYDVKM. The CDR3 is 16 amino acids. V gave up 6 bases and J gave up 0 bases, with 12 bases separating them. The CDR3 loop reads CASSLPPYSYNSPLHF. CDR3 DNA: TGTGCCAGCAGCCTCCCGCCCTACTCCTATAATTCACCCCTCCACTTT.

A word on this clone: Other DNA sequences in the sample encode the same CDR3. The gene calls are TRBV2 and TRBJ2-7, with 9 positions matching TRBD1. V lost 8 bases and J lost 1; bases outside the gene matches: 3. The CDR3 loop spans 13 amino acids. CDR1 is SNHLY and CDR2 is FYNNEI in the germline V gene. The CDR3 DNA follows: TGTGCCAGCCGGACAGGGGTATCCTACGAGCAGTACTTC. Its translation is CASRTGVSYEQYF.

V is TRBV7-2 and J is TRBJ2-2; perhaps TRBD1 as D (6 bases). CDR3 length: 17 amino acids. The V end lost 2 bases, the J end lost 4 bases, and 17 bases lay between the germline ends. Germline lookup yields CDR1 SGHTA and CDR2 FQGNSA. The CDR3 region is CASSLSFVGAPTGELFF. The CDR3 nucleotides read TGTGCCAGCAGCTTAAGTTTTGTGGGGGCCCCCACCGGGGAGCTGTTTTTT.

This sequence joins TRBV3-1 (or the pseudogene TRBV3-2) and TRBJ1-1; perhaps TRBD1 as D (6 bases). Deletions cut 4 bases from V and 8 bases from J, with 11 bases between. The CDR3 totals 12 residues. Germline lookup yields CDR1 LGHDT and CDR2 YNNKEL (reference sequence). CDR3 region: CASSPSGEEAFF. The CDR3 bases are TGTGCCAGCAGCCCCTCAGGGGAGGAAGCTTTCTTT.

V gene TRBV5-6 combines with J gene TRBJ1-2, with D unclear. Per germline, CDR1 SGHDT and CDR2 YYEEEE. The CDR3 is made up of 14 amino acids. V lost 1 base, J lost 4 bases, and 11 bases lay in between. The CDR3 sequence is CASSLIRTVYGYTF. The DNA of the CDR3 is TGTGCCAGCAGCTTGATTCGGACTGTCTATGGCTACACCTTC.

This clone has more than one count but fewer than ten. The chain combines TRBV7-9 with TRBJ1-2; D is uncertain. V shed 5 bases and J shed 3 bases, with 7 bases lying between them. CDR1 and CDR2 from the germline V gene are SEHNR and FQNEAQ (reference sequence). The CDR3 has 12 amino acids. The chain's CDR3 is CASSQDYYGYTF. CDR3 nucleotide sequence: TGTGCCAGCAGCCAGGATTACTATGGCTACACCTTC. The variable domain in full, completed from reference TRBV7-9 and TRBJ1-2, reads DTGVSQNPRHKITKRGQNVTFRCDPISEHNRLYWYRQTLGQGPEFLTYFQNEAQLEKSRLLSDRFSAERPKGSFSTLEIQRTEQGDSAMYLCASSQDYYGYTFGSGTRLTVV.

The table lists this clone with many counts. The J gene is TRBJ1-2, the V gene TRBV30, with D possibly being TRBD1 (5 bases). The CDR3 is made up of 13 amino acids. V lost 5 bases and J 8 bases, leaving 18 bases between the germline ends. The germline CDR1 and CDR2 sequences are GTSNPN and SVGIG (reference sequence). The CDR3 sequence is CAWRRVSQRGYTF. The CDR3 nucleotides are TGTGCCTGGCGCAGGGTCTCTCAGAGAGGCTACACCTTC.